The TCR beta chain under discussion was sequenced for a study of shared clonotypes between healthy human individuals. Unsorted PBMC samples were amplified in replicate PCRs containing 250 to 350 ng DNA, about 30,000 T cell genomes. Profiled with immunoSEQ multiplex PCR; TCRdb holds only in-frame clones, not every one. The data show approximately 460,000 clones, 70% to 80% seen once. Unsorted samples relied on about 90 million PBMCs, which served as the source of genomic DNA. The CDR3 extends over 15 amino acids. Germline lookup yields CDR1 MGHRA and CDR2 YSYEKL. V lost 4 bases, J lost 4 bases, and 14 bases lay in between. Study findings and constraints: Sample collection involved blood only; tissue repertoires are likely different.

The sample holds a few counts of this clone. What it binds is not known. This TCR was recovered from a woman aged 40 to 50 in good health. Some clones in this sample may be carry-over from other donors' samples. Sequencing was done on a sample of PBMCs. V gene TRBV4-1 combines with J gene TRBJ2-1; D gene ambiguous. Here the CDR3 reads CASSLRTVQYNEQFF. The CDR3 nucleotides read TGCGCCAGCAGCCTACGTACGGTACAATACAATGAGCAGTTCTTC.